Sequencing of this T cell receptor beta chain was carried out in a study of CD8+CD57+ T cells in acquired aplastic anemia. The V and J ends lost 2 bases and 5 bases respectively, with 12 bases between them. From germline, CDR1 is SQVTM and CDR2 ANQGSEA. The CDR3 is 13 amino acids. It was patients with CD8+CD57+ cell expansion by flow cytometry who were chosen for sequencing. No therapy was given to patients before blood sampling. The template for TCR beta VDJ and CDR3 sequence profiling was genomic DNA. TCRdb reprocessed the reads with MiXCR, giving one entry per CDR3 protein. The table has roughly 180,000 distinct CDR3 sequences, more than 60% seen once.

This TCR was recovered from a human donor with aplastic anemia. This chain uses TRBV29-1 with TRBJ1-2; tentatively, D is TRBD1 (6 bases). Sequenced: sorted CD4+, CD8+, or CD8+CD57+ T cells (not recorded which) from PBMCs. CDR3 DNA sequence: TGCAGCGTTGAATCCGACAGGATATATGGCTACACCTTC. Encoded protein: CSVESDRIYGYTF.